These 14 T cell receptor beta chains were sequenced from one sample in a study of identical twins. TCRdb re-called the 5' RACE reads with MiXCR, one entry per CDR3 protein. The sample has about 1.7 million distinct CDR3 sequences, less than 35% seen once. The sample consisted of cord blood. These receptors were obtained from a newborn girl in good health.

Only a few counts were recorded for this clonotype. V is TRBV18 and J is TRBJ1-2; no clear D. CDR1 KGHSH and CDR2 LQKENI come from the germline V gene. V was shortened by 2 bases and J by 0 bases, with 13 bases between the two germline ends. The CDR3 runs to 16 residues. CDR3 loop: CASSPSVRRANYGYTF. The CDR3 nucleotides read TGTGCCAGCTCACCATCGGTCAGGAGAGCTAACTATGGCTACACCTTC.

This clonotype was picked up a small number of times. The chain has TRBV28 and TRBJ2-4; D perhaps matches TRBD1 (5 bases). The CDR3 loop spans 14 amino acids. Germline CDR1 MDHEN, CDR2 SYDVKM. The ends were cut back, 2 bases at V and 5 bases at J, with 10 bases in the middle. CDR3 DNA: TGTGCCAGCAGTTTAGGCAGGGCGGAAAACATTCAGTACTTC. As protein: CASSLGRAENIQYF.

The rearrangement joins TRBV20-1 to TRBJ2-3, with D possibly being TRBD1 or TRBD2 (6 bases each). CDR1 DFQATT and CDR2 SNEGSKA come from the germline V gene (reference sequence). The CDR3 loop spans 18 amino acids. The germline V and J ends were trimmed by 0 bases and 1 base, with 20 bases remaining between them. Here the CDR3 reads CSARDSDGRGVRTDTQYF. The CDR3 DNA is TGCAGTGCTAGAGACTCGGACGGTAGGGGGGTCCGCACAGATACGCAGTATTTT.

V usage is TRBV27 and J usage is TRBJ1-2, with D possibly TRBD1 on 6 matching bases. The CDR3 spans 16 residues. CDR1 is MNHEY, CDR2 SMNVEV, per germline (reference sequence). Trimming removed 0 bases at V and 4 bases at J, with 15 bases between. Here the CDR3 DNA reads TGTGCCAGCAGTTTATCGATCTGGGACACCGCCTATGGCTACACCTTC. As protein: CASSLSIWDTAYGYTF.

This clonotype was counted between two and nine times. The chain carries TRBV10-3 and TRBJ2-1, with 8 nucleotides matching TRBD2. From germline, CDR1 is ENHRY and CDR2 SYGVKD. The CDR3 runs to 15 residues. V gave up 3 bases and J gave up 6 bases; unmatched junction bases: 7. CDR3 region: CAISEGLAGLNEQFF. In nucleotides, the CDR3 is TGTGCCATCAGTGAAGGGCTAGCGGGCCTCAATGAGCAGTTCTTC.

The genes are TRBV20-1 and TRBJ2-1; TRBD2 agrees at 9 bases. Trimming removed 1 base from V and 8 bases from J; junction bases left unmatched: 6. From germline, CDR1 is DFQATT and CDR2 SNEGSKA (reference sequence). CDR3 length: 14 amino acids. CDR3 sequence: CSARVGSGRDEQFF. Here the CDR3 DNA reads TGCAGTGCTAGAGTCGGTAGCGGGAGAGATGAGCAGTTCTTC.

This clonotype appeared a few times. The rearrangement links TRBV14 to TRBJ2-1; no clear D. The DNA end lines up better with TRBJ2-7; the J call may be wrong. The CDR3 is 17 amino acids. Germline V gene lookup returns CDR1 SGHDN and CDR2 FVKESK. The CDR3 spells CASSQAIYVLPGNEQYF. DNA of the CDR3: TGTGCCAGCAGCCAAGCCATCTACGTTCTGCCTGGCAATGAGCAGTACTTC.

The chain has TRBV7-8 and TRBJ2-1, with D perhaps matching TRBD2 (6 bases). From germline, CDR1 is SGHVS and CDR2 FQNEAQ. The CDR3 runs to 16 residues. Trimming stripped 1 base from V and 7 bases from J, with 17 bases between. CDR3 coding DNA: TGTGCCAGCAGCTTAGATGGCGGGGTGTCAGGTAATGAGCAGTTCTTC. Translated, it gives CASSLDGGVSGNEQFF.

This clonotype has a handful of counts. The chain uses TRBV28 and TRBJ2-1; 11 bases line up with TRBD2. V was pared by 4 bases and J by 6 bases, with 5 bases of the junction left unmatched. The CDR3 totals 15 residues. CDR1 is MDHEN and CDR2 is SYDVKM in the germline V gene. The CDR3 region has the DNA TGTGCCAGCAGTTCCCCTACTAGCGGGAGCAATGAGCAGTTCTTC. It yields the protein CASSSPTSGSNEQFF.

Turning to this clonotype: A much larger clone differs by one base, so this may be a read error. The rearrangement uses TRBV7-9 and TRBJ1-1; D gene ambiguous. In germline, CDR1 is SEHNR, CDR2 FQNEAQ (reference sequence). The CDR3 is 12 amino acids. V shed 5 bases and J shed 2 bases, with 6 bases lying between them. CDR3 DNA sequence: TGTGCCAGCAGCATGACAAACACTGAAGCTTTCTTT. Translated, it gives CASSMTNTEAFF. Combining the CDR3 with reference TRBV7-9 and TRBJ1-1 gives the whole variable domain DTGVSQNPRHKITKRGQNVTFRCDPISEHNRLYWYRQTLGQGPEFLTYFQNEAQLEKSRLLSDRFSAERPKGSFSTLEIQRTEQGDSAMYLCASSMTNTEAFFGQGTRLTVV.

There are a few counts of this clonotype. The chain employs TRBV20-1 and TRBJ2-3, with 7 bases matching TRBD2. After removal of 5 bases from V and 2 bases from J, the junction contained 1 base not matched to a gene. The CDR3 has 12 residues. The germline V gene encodes CDR1 DFQATT and CDR2 SNEGSKA (reference sequence). In nucleotides, the CDR3 is TGCAGTGCTCTAGCGGTCACAGATACGCAGTATTTT. It encodes CSALAVTDTQYF.

This clonotype was seen a handful of times. V is TRBV20-1 and J is TRBJ2-7, with TRBD2 as a possible D gene (6 bases). The CDR3 has 14 amino acids. In germline, CDR1 is DFQATT, CDR2 SNEGSKA (reference sequence). V lost 3 bases and J lost 0, with 12 bases in between. CDR3 sequence reads: CSARRAGLSYEQYF. For the CDR3, the DNA is TGCAGTGCTAGGAGGGCGGGGCTCTCCTACGAGCAGTACTTC.

The CDR3 sequence is CASSPRNNNEQYF. DNA of the CDR3: TGTGCCAGCAGTCCACGGAACAACAATGAGCAGTACTTC. The chain is built from TRBV27 and TRBJ2-1; D remains ambiguous. The end of the DNA aligns better with TRBJ2-7, so the J call may be wrong. The CDR3 loop spans 13 amino acids. Per the germline V gene, CDR1 is MNHEY and CDR2 is SMNVEV (reference sequence).

This clonotype was observed a few times. V usage is TRBV4-2 and J usage is TRBJ1-2, with TRBD1 matching 7 bases. The junction had 8 bases not matched to a gene; V was cut back by 1 base and J by 3 bases. CDR1 is LGHNA and CDR2 is YNFKEQ in the germline V gene. There are 16 residues in the CDR3. Written as DNA, the CDR3 is TGTGCCAGCAGCCAAGTTACAGGGGCGAGGCACTATGGCTACACCTTC. Its translation: CASSQVTGARHYGYTF.